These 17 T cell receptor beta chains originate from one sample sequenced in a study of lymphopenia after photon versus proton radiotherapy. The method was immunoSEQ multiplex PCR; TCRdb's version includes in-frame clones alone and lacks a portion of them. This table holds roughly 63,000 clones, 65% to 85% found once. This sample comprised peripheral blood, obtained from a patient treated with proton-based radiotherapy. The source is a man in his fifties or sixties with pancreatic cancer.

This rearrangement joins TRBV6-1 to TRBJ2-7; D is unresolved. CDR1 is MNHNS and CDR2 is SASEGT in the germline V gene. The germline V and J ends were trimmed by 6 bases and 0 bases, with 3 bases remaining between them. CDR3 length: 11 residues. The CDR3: CASRVSYEQYF. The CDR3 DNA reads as TGTGCCAGCAGAGTCTCCTACGAGCAGTACTTC.

The CDR3 DNA is TGTGCCAGCAGTGAAGCGCACAGGCGCCTGGAAAAACTGTTTTTT. It yields the protein CASSEAHRRLEKLFF. The chain uses TRBV6-1 and TRBJ1-4; perhaps TRBD1 as D (5 bases). The CDR3 covers 15 residues. Germline CDR1 and CDR2: MNHNS and SASEGT. V was pared by 0 bases and J by 8 bases, with 13 bases between.

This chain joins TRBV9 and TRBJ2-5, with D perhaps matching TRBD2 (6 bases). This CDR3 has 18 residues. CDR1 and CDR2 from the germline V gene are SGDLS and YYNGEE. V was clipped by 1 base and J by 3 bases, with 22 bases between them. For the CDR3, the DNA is TGTGCCAGCAGCGTAAAGCCCGGGGTTAGCGGCATAAAAGAGACCCAGTACTTC. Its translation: CASSVKPGVSGIKETQYF.

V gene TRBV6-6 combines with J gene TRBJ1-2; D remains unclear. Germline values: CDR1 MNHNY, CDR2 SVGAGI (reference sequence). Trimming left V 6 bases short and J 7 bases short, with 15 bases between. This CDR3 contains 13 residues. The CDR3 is CASSTGIGSGYTF. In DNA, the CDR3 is TGTGCCAGCAGCACCGGGATAGGGAGTGGCTACACCTTC.

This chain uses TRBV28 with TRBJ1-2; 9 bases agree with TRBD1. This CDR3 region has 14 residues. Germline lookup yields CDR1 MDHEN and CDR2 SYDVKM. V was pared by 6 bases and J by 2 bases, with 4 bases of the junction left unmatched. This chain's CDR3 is CASRGGQGNYGYTF. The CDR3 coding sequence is TGTGCCAGCAGGGGCGGACAGGGGAACTATGGCTACACCTTC.

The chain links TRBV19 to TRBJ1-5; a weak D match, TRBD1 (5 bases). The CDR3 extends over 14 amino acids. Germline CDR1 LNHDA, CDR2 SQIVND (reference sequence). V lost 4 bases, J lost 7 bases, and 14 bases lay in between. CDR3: CASSSRQGSQPQHF. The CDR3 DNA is TGTGCCAGTAGTAGCCGCCAGGGAAGCCAGCCCCAGCATTTT.

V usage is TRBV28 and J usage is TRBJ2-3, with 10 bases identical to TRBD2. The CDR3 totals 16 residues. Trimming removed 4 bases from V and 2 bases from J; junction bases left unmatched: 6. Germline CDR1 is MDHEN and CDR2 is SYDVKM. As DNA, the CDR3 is TGTGCCAGCAGTTCCGGACTAGCGGAAAACACAGATACGCAGTATTTT. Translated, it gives CASSSGLAENTDTQYF.

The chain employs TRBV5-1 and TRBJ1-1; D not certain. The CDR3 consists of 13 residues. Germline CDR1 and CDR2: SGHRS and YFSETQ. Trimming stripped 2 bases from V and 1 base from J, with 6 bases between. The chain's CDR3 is CASSFERNTEAFF. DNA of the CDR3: TGCGCCAGCAGCTTTGAGAGGAACACTGAAGCTTTCTTT.

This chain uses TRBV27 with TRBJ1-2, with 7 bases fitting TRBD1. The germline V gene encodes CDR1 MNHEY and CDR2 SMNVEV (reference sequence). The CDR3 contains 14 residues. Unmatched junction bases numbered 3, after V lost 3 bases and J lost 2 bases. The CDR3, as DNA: TGTGCCAGCAGTTTGGACAGGAGGAACTATGGCTACACCTTC. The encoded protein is CASSLDRRNYGYTF.

The CDR3 sequence: CASSFRTSGGEQYF. For the CDR3, the DNA is TGTGCCAGCAGCTTCAGGACTAGCGGAGGGGAGCAGTACTTC. This rearrangement joins TRBV7-2 to TRBJ2-7, with 10 nucleotides matching TRBD2. J gave up 7 bases and V 3 bases, and 6 bases lay outside the gene matches. Germline CDR1 reads SGHTA; CDR2 reads FQGNSA. CDR3 size: 14 residues. Filled out from reference TRBV7-2 and TRBJ2-7, the complete variable domain reads GAGVSQSPSNKVTEKGKDVELRCDPISGHTALYWYRQSLGQGLEFLIYFQGNSAPDKSGLPSDRFSAERTGGSVSTLTIQRTQQEDSAVYLCASSFRTSGGEQYFGPGTRLTVT.

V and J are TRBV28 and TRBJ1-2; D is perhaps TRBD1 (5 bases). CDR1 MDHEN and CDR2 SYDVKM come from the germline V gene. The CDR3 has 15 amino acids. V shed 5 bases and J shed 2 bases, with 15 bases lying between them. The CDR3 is CASSNSWDGNYGYTF. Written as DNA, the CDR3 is TGTGCCAGCAGTAACTCCTGGGACGGAAACTATGGCTACACCTTC.

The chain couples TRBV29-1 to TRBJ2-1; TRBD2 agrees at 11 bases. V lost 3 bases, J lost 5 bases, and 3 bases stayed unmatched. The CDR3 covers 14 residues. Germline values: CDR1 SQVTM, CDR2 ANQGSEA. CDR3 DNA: TGCAGCGTTGAGGGACTAGCGGCTGACAATGAGCAGTTCTTC. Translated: CSVEGLAADNEQFF.

The CDR3 loop reads CASSIDRGEQFF. CDR3 in DNA: TGTGCCAGTAGTATAGATAGGGGGGAGCAGTTCTTC. V gene TRBV19 combines with J gene TRBJ2-1; D is possibly TRBD1 (6 bases). V dropped 0 bases and J dropped 10 bases, with 7 bases sitting between them. Germline CDR1 and CDR2: LNHDA and SQIVND (reference sequence). The CDR3 extends over 12 amino acids.

The CDR3 is CASSLRGFQETQYF. CDR3 nucleotide sequence: TGTGCCAGCAGCCTCCGAGGTTTTCAAGAGACCCAGTACTTC. The chain is built from TRBV5-4 and TRBJ2-5; D not resolved. The CDR3 loop spans 14 amino acids. The V and J ends lost 4 bases and 2 bases respectively, with 12 bases between them. Germline loops: CDR1 SGHNT, CDR2 YYREEE (reference sequence). Drawing the rest from reference TRBV5-4 and TRBJ2-5, the complete variable domain is ETGVTQSPTHLIKTRGQQVTLRCSSQSGHNTVSWYQQALGQGPQFIFQYYREEENGRGNFPPRFSGLQFPNYSSELNVNALELDDSALYLCASSLRGFQETQYFGPGTRLLVL.

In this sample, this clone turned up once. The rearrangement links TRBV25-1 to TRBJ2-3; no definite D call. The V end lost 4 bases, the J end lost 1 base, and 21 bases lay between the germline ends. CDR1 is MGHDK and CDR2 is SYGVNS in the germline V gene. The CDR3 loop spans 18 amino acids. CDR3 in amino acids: CASSVDTGTSFGTDTQYF. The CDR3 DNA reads TGTGCCAGCAGTGTTGACACTGGAACCTCTTTCGGCACAGATACGCAGTATTTT.

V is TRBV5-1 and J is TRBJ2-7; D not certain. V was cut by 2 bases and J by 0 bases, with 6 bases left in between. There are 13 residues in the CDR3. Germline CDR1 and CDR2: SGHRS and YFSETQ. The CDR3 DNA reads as TGCGCCAGCAGCTTTCACACCTCCTACGAGCAGTACTTC. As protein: CASSFHTSYEQYF.

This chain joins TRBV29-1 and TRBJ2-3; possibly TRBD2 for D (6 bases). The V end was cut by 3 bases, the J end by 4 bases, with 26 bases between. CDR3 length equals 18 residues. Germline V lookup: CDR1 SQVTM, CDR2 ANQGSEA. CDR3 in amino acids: CSVEGEYSGRSHSDTQYF. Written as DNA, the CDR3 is TGCAGCGTTGAGGGGGAGTACTCCGGGAGAAGTCATTCAGATACGCAGTATTTT.